This T cell receptor (beta chain) was documented in a study of the immune and genomic landscape of osteosarcoma (dated by TCRdb to about 2020). As for the study more broadly: The overall cohort comprised roughly 50 pediatric and adult patients with high-grade osteosarcoma, with a median age at diagnosis of approximately 30 years (range about 5-90). The study profiled osteosarcoma specimens with whole genome, RNA and T-cell receptor sequencing plus immunohistochemistry and reverse phase protein arrays to define immunogenic potential. The study aimed to explain the limited clinical activity of immune checkpoint inhibitors in osteosarcoma. In the overall cohort, roughly three fifths of patients were male, and 70% to 85% had localized disease at diagnosis. Two samples from the same tumor site were contributed by each of a few patients. The osteosarcoma immunogenomic landscape was characterized by integrating TCR sequencing results with transcriptome, protein array and immunostaining data. The cohort was enriched for poor-risk disease, as unfavorable pathologic response to standard therapy was shown in roughly 73% of the cohort and more than 65% of the cohort were deceased. Paper-wide results and their limitations: TCR productive clonality was higher in the immune-hot C3 cluster than the cold C1 cluster but still low overall. Rather than matched normal tissue, external data from normal skin and healthy peripheral blood provided the clonality benchmarks. No statistical method determined sample size because osteosarcoma is rare and all possible samples were collected. Productive TCR clonality was found to be low overall, with an average of 0.09 and a maximum of 0.3, which suggested limited T-cell clonal expansion. About 5 cases had a single hyperexpanded clone dominating the repertoire, and all had fewer than 100 T-cell clonotypes. Matched blood was collected from only a couple of patients, alongside the frozen tumor specimens.

Post-treatment primary, local recurrence and metastasis tumors from poor-prognosis patients were used as specimens. TCR beta chain CDR3 regions were immunosequenced using the ImmunoSEQ Assay (Adaptive Biotechnologies). As for the original processing: The ImmunoSEQ Analyzer platform was used to export TCRB rearrangements, read counts, read proportions and gene usage. T-cell clonality was calculated on productive rearrangements as 1 minus Pielou's evenness. In the clonal space homeostasis analysis, clonotypes were sorted into rare, small, medium, large or hyperexpanded (0.01 to 1 of the repertoire) bins. TCR productive clonality was compared across immune clusters C1, C2 and C3 using the Wilcoxon rank sum test. Here the immuneACCESS table is served through TCRdb, limited to in-frame sequences with V and J called. Missing clones are a known gap in these copies; in checked studies unresolved V genes cover under half, and the rest lacks a known reason. For V, J and clone size, that table is used; D and trimming come from the DNA. The sample records some 500 clones, just under 85% of which are singletons. The ten largest make up roughly 30% of the sample.

Comments on this clone: What antigen it recognizes has not been identified. No qualities accompany the bases; no much larger clone lies one base away.

This clonotype was obtained from a human donor with osteosarcoma. The sequenced material came from osteosarcoma tumor tissue from the thigh.

The CDR3 sequence is CASSLDGNTDTQYF. The sequence in DNA is TGTGCCAGCAGCTTAGACGGCAACACAGATACGCAGTATTTT. The chain was built from TRBV7-2 and TRBJ2-3, with the D gene not clear enough to name. Sequences SGHTA (CDR1) and FQGNSA (CDR2) are obtained from the germline V gene. V loses 1 base, J loses 2 bases, and the germline ends lie 7 bases apart. CDR3 length: 14 amino acids, cysteine to phenylalanine. CDR3 DNA only is kept here, 42 bases in frame from base 1.